This TCR beta chain was captured by sequencing in a study of T cells in Graves' hyperthyroidism and ophthalmopathy (dated by TCRdb to the late 2010s). At the level of the whole study: Peripheral blood was collected at initial diagnosis, before any treatment. To identify TCR V-J signatures that set the groups apart, the researchers used a discovery cohort of approximately 98 patients, made up of around 40 with Graves' ophthalmopathy and 57 with stable Graves' hyperthyroidism. Prospective prediction of ophthalmopathy was tested in an independent validation cohort consisting of about 20 hyperthyroidism patients and 17 patients who later progressed to ophthalmopathy. The 100 discovery patients were randomly split 7:3 into training and test sets. In roughly six Graves' hyperthyroidism patients, the study also compared T-cell repertoires from thyroid tissue with T-cell repertoires from blood. Once sampling was done, hyperthyroidism patients were given methimazole at a starting dose of 30 mg daily, whereas ophthalmopathy patients were given high-dose intravenous methylprednisolone. TCR Vbeta CDR3 sequencing of approximately 140 peripheral blood samples (over 40 ophthalmopathy, 75 to 85 hyperthyroidism and 17 progressor patients) is reported in the paper. Study-wide conclusions, independent of this receptor: No statistical method was used to fix the sample size in advance, and group allocation was not hidden from the investigators. In validation, progression to ophthalmopathy was predicted by the model with approximately 67% sensitivity and around 76% specificity, a median of approximately 6.5 months before onset. Ophthalmopathy was separated from stable hyperthyroidism by a 13 V-J signature model, with roughly 88% sensitivity and 81% to 82% specificity obtained in cross-validation and 80%/75% obtained in testing. Most expanded thyroid clonotypes (frequency above 0.001) were also found in blood, which suggests that blood repertoires may mirror thyroid immune responses.

This clonotype was observed at least ten times. Its antigen is unknown. Per-base quality was not reported, and no clone a single base away is much larger than it. TCR beta CDR3 regions were amplified from RNA transcripts. The first round of RT-PCR for the TCR CDR3 was performed with the HTBI primer set and the Qiagen OneStep RT-PCR kit. A second multiplex PCR round built the libraries, followed by size selection and purification. The libraries were sequenced on an Illumina HiSeq2000 using paired-end 100 bp reads. On the authors' methods: SOAPnuke was used to process the raw data, throwing out any read that contained adapters or uncalled bases, had a mean Phred below 15, or lacked an exact constant-primer or identifier match. COPE v1.2.5 was used to merge the high-quality paired reads, and each unique nucleotide sequence was defined as a clonotype. MiTCR v1.1 was used to align the clonotypes against IMGT TRBV, TRBD and TRBJ reference segments. Analysis was restricted to V-J combinations with a frequency above 0.0001, which covered 99.2% of repertoires. The TCS score was defined as F50 (clonal expansion) divided by E x V (chaos), with BLOSUM62-based TCRdist calculated between CDR3 peptides within each V-J. Welch's t-statistics and random forest reduced roughly 500 V-J features to roughly 13, which were used in a naive Bayes classifier (R e1071). TCRdb reran the public reads through fastp at Q25 and MiXCR, keeping productive beta chains. Rows are combined by CDR3 protein, so each entry shows the most common genes and DNA. These V and J calls are TCRdb output, not the study's own analysis. This sample is represented by roughly 740,000 distinct CDR3 sequences; about a sixth of them were singletons. The top ten constitute 8.4% of the sample.

Trimming accounts for 6 bases at V and 7 bases at J, while the number of junction bases matched to no gene is 11. Looking up the germline V gene (reference sequence) yields CDR1 DFQATT and CDR2 SNEGSKA. The CDR3 starts with the cysteine, ends with the phenylalanine, and has 14 residues. Just CDR3 DNA is preserved here, 42 bases in frame from base 1. Graves' hyperthyroidism was defined as stable when no progression to ophthalmopathy occurred over 18 months of follow-up. The hyperthyroidism patients were between 18 and 65 years old and newly diagnosed, with a disease duration of less than 2 months. The study excluded patients with uncontrolled infections, other autoimmune diseases, pregnancy or lactation. Clinical symptoms, serum thyroxine and TRAb, thyroid ultrasound, and orbital computed tomography formed the basis for the diagnoses. PBMCs were isolated from about 9.1 ml of fresh peripheral blood by Ficoll-Paque density gradient centrifugation. Total RNA was extracted with Trizol reagent, and quality was checked on an Agilent 2100 Bioanalyzer.

The chain is encoded by TRBV20-1 joined to TRBJ2-1, and TRBD2 aligns with 8 junction nucleotides. What was sequenced was blood. This receptor was identified in a man aged 18 to 30 with Graves' hyperthyroidism. The nucleotides read TGCAGTGCACGCGCCGGGACTAGAGGGAATGAGCAGTTCTTC. This sequence encodes CSARAGTRGNEQFF.